What follows are 3 T cell receptor beta chains derived from one specimen sequenced in a study of shared clonotypes between healthy human individuals. Generated by immunoSEQ multiplex PCR, the TCRdb table keeps only in-frame clones and is missing some. Seen here are 600,000 to 750,000 clones, just under 75% observed once, and the top ten hold under 2%. Sequencing used memory CD4+ T cells sorted from blood. Regarding subset: CD45RA-negative fraction. The receptors here all came from a woman in her 30s in good health.

This clone was picked up many times. The chain employs TRBV28 and TRBJ1-5; D call uncertain. Germline CDR1 is MDHEN and CDR2 is SYDVKM. Between the trimmed V and J ends, which lost 8 bases and 2 bases, there was a span of 10 bases. The CDR3 spans 13 residues. CDR3 DNA: TGTGCCAGCTTAGGGTACGGCAATCAGCCCCAGCATTTT. As protein: CASLGYGNQPQHF. Looking up the rest from reference TRBV28 and TRBJ1-5 gives the full variable domain: DVKVTQSSRYLVKRTGEKVFLECVQDMDHENMFWYRQDPGLGLRLIYFSYDVKMKEKGDIPEGYSVSREKKERFSLILESASTNQTSMYLCASLGYGNQPQHFGDGTRLSIL.

V and J are TRBV28 and TRBJ2-3; D gene ambiguous. Between the trimmed V and J ends, which lost 6 bases and 5 bases, there was a span of 15 bases. This CDR3 comprises 14 residues. Germline loops: CDR1 MDHEN, CDR2 SYDVKM. This chain's CDR3 is CASSPPGYGDTQYF. For the CDR3, the DNA is TGTGCCAGCAGCCCCCCCGGCTATGGAGATACGCAGTATTTT.

This rearrangement joins TRBV28 to TRBJ1-5; D is unclear. Germline lookup yields CDR1 MDHEN and CDR2 SYDVKM. The CDR3 has 14 residues. Trimming pared 5 bases from V and 0 bases from J, leaving 8 bases between. Written as DNA, the CDR3 is TGTGCCAGCAGTCAGACTCTTAGCAATCAGCCCCAGCATTTT. Translating it yields CASSQTLSNQPQHF.